This T cell receptor (beta chain) was sequenced during a study of T cell responses to AZD1222 COVID-19 vaccine. General observations from the study: With dominance at 160-218 and 743-854, vaccine-associated CD4 TCRs spanned spike.

Details on this clone: Its cognate antigen is unknown.

TCRdb keeps only in-frame clones here, not all; method: immunoSEQ multiplex PCR. The table lists 50,000 to 65,000 clones, about four fifths of them singletons, with 20% to 30% in the top ten. The receptor was derived from an adult who received the AZD1222 COVID-19 vaccine. This specimen was peripheral blood, taken 28 days after the second AZD1222 dose.

The CDR3 coding sequence is TGTGCCAGCAGCCACCGACAGGGACTCTCCTACGAGCAGTACTTC. Its translation: CASSHRQGLSYEQYF. The chain is built from TRBV3-1 (or the pseudogene TRBV3-2) and TRBJ2-7, with TRBD1 as a possible D gene (7 bases). Germline loops: CDR1 LGHDT, CDR2 YNNKEL (reference sequence). Trimming took 3 bases from V and 0 from J, leaving 12 bases between them. The CDR3 is 15 amino acids.